This T cell receptor beta chain was identified in a study of identical twins. The CDR3 is made up of 13 amino acids. Germline values: CDR1 MDHEN, CDR2 SYDVKM. TCRdb fed the 5' RACE reads into MiXCR, producing one record per CDR3 protein. The profile shows some 240,000 distinct CDR3 sequences, approximately 10% of them singletons. Points from the study as a whole: Interpretation of the results relied on cross-sectional statistical analysis and not on following the same donors. Whereas memory repertoires showed no such difference, abundant cord blood beta clonotypes carried fewer insertions.

At least ten counts were recorded for this clonotype. The antigen remains unidentified. Its ends do not fully match the called genes, so a read error is possible. The chain couples TRBV28 to TRBJ1-6; 8 nucleotides line up with TRBD1. The material sequenced was memory T cells sorted from blood. The source is a man aged 50 to 60 in good health. CDR3 bases: TGTGCCGGCAGGGGGCTTGGTAATTCACCCCTCCACTTT. The encoded protein is CAGRGLGNSPLHF.